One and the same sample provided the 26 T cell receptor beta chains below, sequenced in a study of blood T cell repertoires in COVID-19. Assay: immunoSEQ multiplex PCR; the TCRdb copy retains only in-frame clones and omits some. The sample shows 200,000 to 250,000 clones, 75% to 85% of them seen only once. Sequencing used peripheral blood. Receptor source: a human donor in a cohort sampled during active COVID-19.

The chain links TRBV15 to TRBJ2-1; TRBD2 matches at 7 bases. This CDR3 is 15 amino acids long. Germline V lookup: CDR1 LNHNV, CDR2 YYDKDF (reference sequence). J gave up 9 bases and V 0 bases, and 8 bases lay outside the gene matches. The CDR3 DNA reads TGTGCCACCAGCAGAGATCTGGCTAGCGGAGTTGAGCAGTTCTTC. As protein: CATSRDLASGVEQFF. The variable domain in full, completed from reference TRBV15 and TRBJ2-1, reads DAMVIQNPRYQVTQFGKPVTLSCSQTLNHNVMYWYQQKSSQAPKLLFHYYDKDFNNEADTPDNFQSRRPNTSFCFLDIRSPGLGDTAMYLCATSRDLASGVEQFFGPGTRLTVL.

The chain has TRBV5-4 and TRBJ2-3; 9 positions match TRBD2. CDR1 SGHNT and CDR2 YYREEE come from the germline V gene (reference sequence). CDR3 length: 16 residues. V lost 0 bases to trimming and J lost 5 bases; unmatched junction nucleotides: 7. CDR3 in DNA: TGTGCCAGCAGCTTGGGGGGACTAGCAGGGGGAGATACGCAGTATTTT. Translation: CASSLGGLAGGDTQYF.

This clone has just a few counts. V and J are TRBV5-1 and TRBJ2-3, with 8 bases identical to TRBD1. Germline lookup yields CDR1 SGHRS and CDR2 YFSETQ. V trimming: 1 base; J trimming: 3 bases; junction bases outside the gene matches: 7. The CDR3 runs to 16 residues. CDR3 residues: CASSLPPDRVTDTQYF. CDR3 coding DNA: TGCGCCAGCAGCTTGCCCCCGGACAGGGTAACAGATACGCAGTATTTT.

The CDR3 DNA follows: TGTGCCATCAGTGTTACGGACAGGGCGGACACTGAAGCTTTCTTT. This translates into CAISVTDRADTEAFF. The gene calls are TRBV10-3 and TRBJ1-1; TRBD1 aligns across 8 bases. This CDR3 region has 15 residues. The germline gives CDR1 ENHRY, CDR2 SYGVKD. V lost 4 bases and J lost 3; bases outside the gene matches: 7.

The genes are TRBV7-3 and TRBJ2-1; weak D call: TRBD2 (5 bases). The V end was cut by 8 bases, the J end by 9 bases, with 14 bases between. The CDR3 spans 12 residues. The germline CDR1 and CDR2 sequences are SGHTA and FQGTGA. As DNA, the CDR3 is TGTGCCAGCGGACTGGGGTCCGGTGAGCAGTTCTTC. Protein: CASGLGSGEQFF. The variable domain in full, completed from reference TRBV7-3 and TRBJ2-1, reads GAGVSQTPSNKVTEKGKYVELRCDPISGHTALYWYRQSLGQGPEFLIYFQGTGAADDSGLPNDRFFAVRPEGSVSTLKIQRTERGDSAVYLCASGLGSGEQFFGPGTRLTVL.

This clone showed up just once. This chain's CDR3 is CASSLGGRGQGNSPLHF. Written as DNA, the CDR3 is TGTGCCAGCAGCTTAGGGGGTAGGGGACAGGGGAATTCACCCCTCCACTTT. This chain links TRBV7-3 with TRBJ1-6; 10 nucleotides line up with TRBD1. Trimming at V came to 2 bases and at J to 7 bases, leaving 8 bases not matched to a gene. Germline V lookup: CDR1 SGHTA, CDR2 FQGTGA. This CDR3 spans 17 amino acids. Looking up the rest from reference TRBV7-3 and TRBJ1-6 gives the full variable domain: GAGVSQTPSNKVTEKGKYVELRCDPISGHTALYWYRQSLGQGPEFLIYFQGTGAADDSGLPNDRFFAVRPEGSVSTLKIQRTERGDSAVYLCASSLGGRGQGNSPLHFGNGTRLTVT.

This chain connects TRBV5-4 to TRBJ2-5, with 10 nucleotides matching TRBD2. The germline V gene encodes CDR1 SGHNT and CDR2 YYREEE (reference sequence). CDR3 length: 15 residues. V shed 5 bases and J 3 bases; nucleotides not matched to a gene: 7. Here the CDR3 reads CASSRTLAGKETQYF. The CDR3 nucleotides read TGTGCCAGCAGTCGCACACTAGCGGGGAAAGAGACCCAGTACTTC.

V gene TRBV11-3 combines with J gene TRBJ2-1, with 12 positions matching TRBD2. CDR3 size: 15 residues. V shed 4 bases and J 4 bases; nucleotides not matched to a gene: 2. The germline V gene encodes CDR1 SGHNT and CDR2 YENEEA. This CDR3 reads CASSSTSGRYNEQFF. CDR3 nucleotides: TGTGCCAGCAGCTCGACTAGCGGGAGATACAATGAGCAGTTCTTC. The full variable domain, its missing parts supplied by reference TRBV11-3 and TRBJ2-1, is EAGVVQSPRYKIIEKKQPVAFWCNPISGHNTLYWYLQNLGQGPELLIRYENEEAVDDSQLPKDRFSAERLKGVDSTLKIQPAELGDSAVYLCASSSTSGRYNEQFFGPGTRLTVL.

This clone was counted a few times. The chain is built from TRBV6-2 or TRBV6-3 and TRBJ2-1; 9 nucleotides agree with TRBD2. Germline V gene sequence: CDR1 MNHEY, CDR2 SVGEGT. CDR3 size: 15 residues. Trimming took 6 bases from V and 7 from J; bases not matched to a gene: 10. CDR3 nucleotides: TGTGCCAGCAGCCCTGGCGGGAGGGCCGTAAATGAGCAGTTCTTC. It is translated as CASSPGGRAVNEQFF.

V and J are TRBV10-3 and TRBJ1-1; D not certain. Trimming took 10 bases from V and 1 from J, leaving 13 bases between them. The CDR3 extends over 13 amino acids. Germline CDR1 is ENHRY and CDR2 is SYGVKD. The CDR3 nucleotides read TGTGCCACCGTCGGACTAGAGAACACTGAAGCTTTCTTT. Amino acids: CATVGLENTEAFF.

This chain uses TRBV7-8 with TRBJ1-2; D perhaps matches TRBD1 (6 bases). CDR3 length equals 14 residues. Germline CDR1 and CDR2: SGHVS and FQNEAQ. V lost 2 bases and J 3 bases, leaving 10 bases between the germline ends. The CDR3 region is CASSLNRAHYGYTF. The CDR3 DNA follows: TGTGCCAGCAGCTTAAACAGGGCCCACTATGGCTACACCTTC. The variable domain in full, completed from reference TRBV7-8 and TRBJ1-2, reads GAGVSQSPRYKVAKRGQDVALRCDPISGHVSLFWYQQALGQGPEFLTYFQNEAQLDKSGLPSDRFFAERPEGSVSTLKIQRTQQEDSAVYLCASSLNRAHYGYTFGSGTRLTVV.

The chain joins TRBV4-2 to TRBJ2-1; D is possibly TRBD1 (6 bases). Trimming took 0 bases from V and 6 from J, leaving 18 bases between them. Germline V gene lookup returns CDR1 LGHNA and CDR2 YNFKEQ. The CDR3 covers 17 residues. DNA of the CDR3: TGTGCCAGCAGCCAAGATCAAGGGGCAGGGGTAAGCAATGAGCAGTTCTTC. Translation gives CASSQDQGAGVSNEQFF.

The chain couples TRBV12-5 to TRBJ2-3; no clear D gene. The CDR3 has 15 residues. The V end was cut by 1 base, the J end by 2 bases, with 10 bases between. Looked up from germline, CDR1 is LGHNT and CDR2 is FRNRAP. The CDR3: CASGLGLRDTDTQYF. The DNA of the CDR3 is TGTGCTAGTGGTTTGGGACTGCGAGACACAGATACGCAGTATTTT. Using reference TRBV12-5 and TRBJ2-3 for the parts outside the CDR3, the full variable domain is DARVTQTPRHKVTEMGQEVTMRCQPILGHNTVFWYRQTMMQGLELLAYFRNRAPLDDSGMPKDRFSAEMPDATLATLKIQPSEPRDSAVYFCASGLGLRDTDTQYFGPGTRLTVL.

The CDR3 sequence is CASSSGLAGGAYEQYF. In DNA, the CDR3 is TGTGCCAGCAGCTCGGGACTAGCGGGGGGGGCCTACGAGCAGTACTTC. The genes are TRBV7-2 and TRBJ2-7, with 16 nucleotides matching TRBD2. The germline V gene encodes CDR1 SGHTA and CDR2 FQGNSA. This CDR3 contains 16 residues. Losses at the gene ends were 4 bases for V and 2 bases for J; bases not matched to a gene: 2.

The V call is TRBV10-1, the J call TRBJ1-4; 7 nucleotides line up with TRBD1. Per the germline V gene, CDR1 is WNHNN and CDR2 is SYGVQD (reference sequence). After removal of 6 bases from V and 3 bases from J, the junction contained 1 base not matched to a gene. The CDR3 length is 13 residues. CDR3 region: CASSGTANEKLFF. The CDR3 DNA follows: TGCGCCAGCAGCGGGACAGCTAATGAAAAACTGTTTTTT.

The CDR3 is CASSRGEQPQHF. The CDR3 DNA reads TGTGCCAGCTCACGGGGGGAACAGCCCCAGCATTTT. The chain recombines TRBV18 with TRBJ1-5; a possible D gene is TRBD1 (5 bases). The germline V and J ends were trimmed by 4 bases and 7 bases, with 8 bases remaining between them. The CDR3 consists of 12 residues. CDR1 is KGHSH, CDR2 LQKENI, per germline. The complete variable domain, with remaining parts taken from reference TRBV18 and TRBJ1-5, reads NAGVMQNPRHLVRRRGQEARLRCSPMKGHSHVYWYRQLPEEGLKFMVYLQKENIIDESGMPKERFSAEFPKEGPSILRIQQVVRGDSAAYFCASSRGEQPQHFGDGTRLSIL.

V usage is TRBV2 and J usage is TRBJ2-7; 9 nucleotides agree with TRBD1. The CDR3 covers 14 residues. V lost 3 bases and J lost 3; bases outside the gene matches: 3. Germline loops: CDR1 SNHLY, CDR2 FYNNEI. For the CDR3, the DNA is TGTGCCAGCAGTGAGGGACAGGGAATCTACGAGCAGTACTTC. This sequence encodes CASSEGQGIYEQYF.

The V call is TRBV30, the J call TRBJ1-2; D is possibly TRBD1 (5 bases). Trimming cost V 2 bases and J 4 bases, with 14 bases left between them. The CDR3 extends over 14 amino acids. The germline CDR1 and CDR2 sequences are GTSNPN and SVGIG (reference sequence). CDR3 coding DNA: TGTGCCTGGAGTCACGGGGGTCTAGGCTATGGCTACACCTTC. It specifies CAWSHGGLGYGYTF.

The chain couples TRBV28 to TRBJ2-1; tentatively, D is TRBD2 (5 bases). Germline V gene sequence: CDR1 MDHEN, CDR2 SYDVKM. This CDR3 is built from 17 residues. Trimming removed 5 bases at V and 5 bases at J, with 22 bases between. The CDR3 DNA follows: TGTGCCAGCAGTCCCGGGTATCTCAAGGAGGTCAACAATGAGCAGTTCTTC. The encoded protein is CASSPGYLKEVNNEQFF.

The CDR3 bases are TGTGCCACCAACATATATACCCTTGGACAGCGATGCACAGATACGCAGTATTTT. Protein: CATNIYTLGQRCTDTQYF. V is TRBV24-1 and J is TRBJ2-3, with a possible D match to TRBD1 (6 bases). Looked up from germline, CDR1 is KGHDR and CDR2 is SFDVKD. This CDR3 has 18 amino acids. The V and J ends lost 8 bases and 1 base respectively, with 24 bases between them.

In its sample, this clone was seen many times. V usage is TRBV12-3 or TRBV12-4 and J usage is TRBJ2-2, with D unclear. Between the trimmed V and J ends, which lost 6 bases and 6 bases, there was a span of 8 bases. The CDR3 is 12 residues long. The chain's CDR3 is CASREWSGELFF. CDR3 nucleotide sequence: TGTGCCAGCAGGGAGTGGTCCGGGGAGCTGTTTTTT.

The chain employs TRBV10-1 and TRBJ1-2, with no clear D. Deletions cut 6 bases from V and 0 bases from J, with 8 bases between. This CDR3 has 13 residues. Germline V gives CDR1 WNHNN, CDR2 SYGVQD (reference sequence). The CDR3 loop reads CASSAVTNYGYTF. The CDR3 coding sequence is TGCGCCAGCAGCGCGGTCACTAACTATGGCTACACCTTC.

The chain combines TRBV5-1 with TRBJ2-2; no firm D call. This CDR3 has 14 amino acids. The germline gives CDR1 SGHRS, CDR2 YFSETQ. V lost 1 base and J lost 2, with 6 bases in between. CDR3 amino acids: CASSLIQNTGELFF. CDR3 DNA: TGCGCCAGCAGCTTGATACAAAACACCGGGGAGCTGTTTTTT.

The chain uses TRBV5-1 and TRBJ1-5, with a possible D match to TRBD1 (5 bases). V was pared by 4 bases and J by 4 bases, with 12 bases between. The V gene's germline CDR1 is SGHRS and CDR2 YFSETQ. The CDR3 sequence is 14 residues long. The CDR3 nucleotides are TGCGCCAGCAGCCTAGACAGCACAAATCAGCCCCAGCATTTT. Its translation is CASSLDSTNQPQHF. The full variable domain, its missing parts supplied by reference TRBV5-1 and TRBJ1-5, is KAGVTQTPRYLIKTRGQQVTLSCSPISGHRSVSWYQQTPGQGLQFLFEYFSETQRNKGNFPGRFSGRQFSNSRSEMNVSTLELGDSALYLCASSLDSTNQPQHFGDGTRLSIL.

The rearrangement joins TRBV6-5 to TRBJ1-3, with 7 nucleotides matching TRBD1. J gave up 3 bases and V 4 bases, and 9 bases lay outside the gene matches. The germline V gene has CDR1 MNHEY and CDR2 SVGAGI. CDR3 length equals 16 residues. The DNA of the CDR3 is TGTGCCAGCAGTTGGTCTACAGGGGATAGTGGAAACACCATATATTTT. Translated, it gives CASSWSTGDSGNTIYF.

As DNA, the CDR3 is TGTGCCAGCAGTCGGTTCAGGGCGAGCACAGATACGCAGTATTTT. It is translated as CASSRFRASTDTQYF. The chain joins TRBV6-4 to TRBJ2-3, with TRBD1 as a possible D gene (5 bases). V lost 5 bases to trimming and J lost 0 bases, with 12 bases between them. The CDR3 runs to 15 residues. Germline CDR1 reads MRHNA; CDR2 reads SNTAGT.